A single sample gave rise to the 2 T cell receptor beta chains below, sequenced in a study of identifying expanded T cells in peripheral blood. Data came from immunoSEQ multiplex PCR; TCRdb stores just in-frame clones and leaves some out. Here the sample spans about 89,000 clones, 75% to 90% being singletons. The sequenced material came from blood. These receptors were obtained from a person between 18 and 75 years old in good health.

Written as DNA, the CDR3 is TGTGCCAGCAGCTCACGGACCCGACAGGTGGGCTACACCTTC. This translates into CASSSRTRQVGYTF. The chain is built from TRBV6-5 and TRBJ1-2; a weak D match, TRBD1 (6 bases). Per germline, CDR1 MNHEY and CDR2 SVGAGI. Trimming shortened V by 6 bases and J by 8 bases, and 19 bases separated the two germline ends. The CDR3 totals 14 residues.

In DNA, the CDR3 is TGTGCCAGCTCCCTGGACAGGTTAAAACAGCCCCAGCATTTT. As protein: CASSLDRLKQPQHF. The V call is TRBV18, the J call TRBJ1-5, with TRBD1 matching 7 bases. Germline lookup yields CDR1 KGHSH and CDR2 LQKENI. The V gene end was trimmed by 6 bases and the J gene end by 7 bases; junction bases not matched to a gene: 9. The length of the CDR3 is 14 residues.